This paragraph reports one T cell receptor (beta chain). The sample is drawn from a study of blood T cell repertoires in COVID-19. Study summary: Samples representing acute and convalescent COVID-19 were sourced from the United States, Italy and Spain. In each case, the material was cDNA or gDNA derived from T cells, B-cell-depleted T cells, or PBMCs.

Germline V gene data show CDR1 as MDHEN and CDR2 as SYDVKM. V was cut by 3 bases and J by 6 bases, with 6 bases left in between. CDR3 length equals 13 residues. Under the authors' procedure: From reference gene primer amplification, estimates of nucleated cell counts were derived. The repertoire was sequenced with immunoSEQ multiplex PCR; TCRdb's copy has only in-frame clones and lacks some. V and J calls plus clone size are reproduced from that table; the DNA served to infer D and trimming. The sample has around 110,000 clones, about 80% seen once; the top ten hold less than 9%. The source is a man between 65 and 80 years old with active or convalescent COVID-19. The material sequenced was peripheral blood. The chain uses TRBV28 and TRBJ1-6; D is ambiguous. The DNA of the CDR3 is TGTGCCAGCAGTTTTTCGTCTAATTCACCCCTCCACTTT. Translation gives CASSFSSNSPLHF.